This T cell receptor beta chain comes out of a study of cytomegalovirus exposure and HLA in healthy donors. General study findings and limits: Generally TCR sequences proved uncommon, though certain public TCRs appeared in numerous donors. Within a later analysis, the majority of CMV-associated TCR beta chains appeared HLA-restricted. A link between a missense DCLRE1C variant and TCR beta V- and J-gene trimming emerged from a later analysis.

PCR used 60 Vbeta primers and 13 Jbeta primers. The table came from immunoSEQ multiplex PCR; TCRdb's copy has only in-frame clones and leaves some out. The sample yields about 130,000 clones, 70% to 80% seen once. On this clone: Its antigen is undetermined.

The study sampled nominally healthy donors, though unrecorded immune exposures were likely. With 6 bases clipped from V and 6 bases from J, the junction kept 12 bases outside the gene matches. The CDR3 has 15 residues. CDR1 and CDR2 (germline): SQVTM, ANQGSEA. The source material was PBMCs. The chain recombines TRBV29-1 with TRBJ2-3; 10 bases align to TRBD2. The receptor comes from a man aged 50 to 60 in good health and CMV-seronegative. CDR3 protein: CSVVRSGGRRDTQYF. The CDR3 bases are TGCAGCGTAGTTCGTAGCGGGGGGAGGAGGGATACGCAGTATTTT.